The following is a T cell receptor beta chain sequence with its context. This clonotype showed up just a few times. Its antigen is currently not known. Per-nucleotide qualities are absent, and no much larger clonotype sits a single base away. The record originates from a study of T cells in Graves' hyperthyroidism and ophthalmopathy (dated by TCRdb to the late 2010s). As for the study more broadly: Peripheral blood was collected at initial diagnosis, before any treatment. TCR V-J signatures able to tell the groups apart were searched for in a discovery cohort of 100 patients, of whom over 40 had Graves' ophthalmopathy and about 60 had stable Graves' hyperthyroidism. Whether ophthalmopathy could be predicted prospectively was tested in an independent validation cohort made up of approximately 19 hyperthyroidism patients plus 17 patients who later progressed to ophthalmopathy. The 100 discovery patients were divided at random into training and test sets in a 7:3 ratio. The study also compared thyroid tissue and blood T-cell repertoires from about six Graves' hyperthyroidism patients. Following sampling, methimazole starting at 30 mg daily was given to hyperthyroidism patients, and high-dose intravenous methylprednisolone was given to ophthalmopathy patients. The paper describes TCR Vbeta CDR3 sequencing of about 140 peripheral blood samples, made up of roughly 40 ophthalmopathy patients, around 73 hyperthyroidism patients and roughly 17 progressor patients. Broad study findings and their caveats: During validation, the model predicted progression to ophthalmopathy a median of approximately 6 months ahead of onset, with 60% to 71% sensitivity and 72% to 80% specificity. Sample size was not statistically predetermined, and investigators were not blinded to group allocation. Blood samples also contained most of the expanded thyroid clonotypes (frequency above 0.001), which suggests that blood repertoires may reflect thyroid immune responses. Ophthalmopathy was separated from stable hyperthyroidism by a 13 V-J signature model, with just over 85% sensitivity and roughly 81% specificity obtained in cross-validation and 80%/75% obtained in testing.

TCR beta CDR3 regions were amplified from RNA transcripts. The first round of RT-PCR for the TCR CDR3 was performed with the HTBI primer set and the Qiagen OneStep RT-PCR kit. Libraries were constructed in a second round of multiplex PCR, after which size selection and purification were carried out. The libraries were sequenced on an Illumina HiSeq2000 using paired-end 100 bp reads. Under the source paper's analysis protocol: SOAPnuke was used to process the raw data, throwing out any read that contained adapters or uncalled bases, had a mean Phred below 15, or lacked an exact constant-primer or identifier match. High-quality paired reads were merged with COPE v1.2.5, and unique nucleotide sequences were defined as clonotypes. Clonotypes were aligned to IMGT TRBV, TRBD and TRBJ reference segments using MiTCR v1.1. Only V-J combinations with frequency above 0.0001, covering 99% to 99.2% of repertoires, were analysed. A TCS score was defined as the ratio of F50 (clonal expansion) to E x V (chaos), with BLOSUM62-based TCRdist applied between CDR3 peptides within each V-J. Welch's t-statistics and random forest reduced roughly 500 V-J features to 10 to 15, which were used in a naive Bayes classifier (R e1071). The raw public data were reprocessed by TCRdb itself: fastp quality trimming at Q25, MiXCR clonotype calling, in-frame beta chains only. Entries that share a CDR3 protein sequence are merged under the most common genes and DNA. For this entry, the V and J calls and clone size follow TCRdb and not the study's own pipeline. Within this sample are approximately 300,000 distinct CDR3 sequences, with 17% of them counted one time only. The ten largest clones add up to approximately 60% of the sample.

Moderately to severely active disease, a Clinical Activity Score of at least 3, a NOSPECS grade of at least 4, and a duration under 3 months were present in ophthalmopathy patients. Any patient with an uncontrolled infection, another autoimmune disease, pregnancy or lactation was excluded. Diagnoses were established on the basis of clinical symptoms, serum thyroxine and TRAb, thyroid ultrasound, and orbital computed tomography. Ficoll-Paque density gradient centrifugation was used to isolate PBMCs from approximately 10 ml of fresh peripheral blood. Trizol reagent was used to extract total RNA, and RNA quality was then checked on an Agilent 2100 Bioanalyzer. The sequenced material came from blood. This clonotype was sampled from a woman in her sixties with Graves' ophthalmopathy.

The CDR3 has the sequence CASSFEAKLFF. The nucleotide sequence reads as follows: TGTGCCAGCAGTTTCGAGGCAAAACTGTTTTTT. The chain is made from TRBV12-3 or TRBV12-4 and TRBJ1-4; a confident D gene designation cannot be given. The CDR3 runs 11 residues from the cysteine to the phenylalanine. Just CDR3 DNA is preserved here, 33 bases in frame from base 1. Trimming at the junction amounts to 3 bases on V and 10 bases on J, and the germline ends lie 6 bases apart.